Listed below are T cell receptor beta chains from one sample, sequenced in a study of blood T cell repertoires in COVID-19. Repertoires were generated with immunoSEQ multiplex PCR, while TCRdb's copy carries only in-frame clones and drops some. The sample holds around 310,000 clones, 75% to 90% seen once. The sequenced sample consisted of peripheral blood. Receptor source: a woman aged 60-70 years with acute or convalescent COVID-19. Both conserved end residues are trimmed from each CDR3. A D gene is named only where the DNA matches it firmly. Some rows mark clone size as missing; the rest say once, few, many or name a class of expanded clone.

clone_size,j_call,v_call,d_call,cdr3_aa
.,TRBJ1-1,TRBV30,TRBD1,ALYPKGQGANTEAF
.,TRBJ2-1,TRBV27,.,ASSFLRPQAGGVTGEQF
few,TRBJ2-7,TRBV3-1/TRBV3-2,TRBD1,ASSQDRGGDRGSYEQY
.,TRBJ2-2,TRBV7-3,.,ASSLGAGAGGELF
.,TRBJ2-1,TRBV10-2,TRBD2,ASSESRLAIGNNEQF
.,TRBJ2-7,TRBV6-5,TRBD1,ASSRTGVYEQY
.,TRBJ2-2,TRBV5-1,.,ASSLGLITRLTNTGELF
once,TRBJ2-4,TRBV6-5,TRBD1,ASSYDPGGAKNIQY
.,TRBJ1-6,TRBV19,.,ASSYLSGMSSYNSPLH
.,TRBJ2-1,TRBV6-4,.,ASSDQRASRSAYNEQF
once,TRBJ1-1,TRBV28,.,ASPAKGEMNTEAF
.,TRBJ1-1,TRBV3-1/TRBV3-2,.,ASSRGANTEAF
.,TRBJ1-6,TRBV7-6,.,ASSLAAQSNSPLH
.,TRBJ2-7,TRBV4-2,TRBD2,ASSQDTTSGGLAYEQY
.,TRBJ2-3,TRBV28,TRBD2,ASRFFSTSGRFRTDTQY
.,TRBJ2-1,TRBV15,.,ATSRDRGSGEQF
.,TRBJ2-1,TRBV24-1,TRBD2,ATSDYTHPQRGGLF
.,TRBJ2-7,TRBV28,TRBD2,ASSSRGLAGVHEQY
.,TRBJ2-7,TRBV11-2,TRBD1,ASSLPGQGVGSYEQY
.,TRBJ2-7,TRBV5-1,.,ASSLLGGEEQY
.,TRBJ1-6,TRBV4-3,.,ASSEGHSYNSPLH
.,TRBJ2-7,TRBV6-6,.,ASSPPPPYEQY
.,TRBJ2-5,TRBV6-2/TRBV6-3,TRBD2,ASSRSIAGGKETQY
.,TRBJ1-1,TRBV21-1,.,AGVPGRRDTEAF
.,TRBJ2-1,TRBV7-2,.,ASSRRGPNEQF
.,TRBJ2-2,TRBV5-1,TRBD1,ASRGTGKGTGELF
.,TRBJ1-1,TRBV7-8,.,ASNTRGGSPRRAF
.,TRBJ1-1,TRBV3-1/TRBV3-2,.,ASLHLNTEAF
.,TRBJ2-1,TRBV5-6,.,ASSLAGVTYNEQF
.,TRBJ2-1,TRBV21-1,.,ASSNLRGPYNEQF
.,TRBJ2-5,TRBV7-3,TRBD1,ASSLGDSLRETQY
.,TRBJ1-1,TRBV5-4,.,ASTEPGTPEAF
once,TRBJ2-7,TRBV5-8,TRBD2,ASSLLAGPYEQY
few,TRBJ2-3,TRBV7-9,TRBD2,ASSREGSTDTQY
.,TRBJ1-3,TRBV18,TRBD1,ASSPLDRAGNTIY
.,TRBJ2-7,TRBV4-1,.,ASSRGGFVYEQY
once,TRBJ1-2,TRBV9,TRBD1,ASSPTPQGARGYT
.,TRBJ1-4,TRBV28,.,ASSQNSDEKLF
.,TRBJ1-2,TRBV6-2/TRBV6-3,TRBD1,ASSWTGNAGYGYT
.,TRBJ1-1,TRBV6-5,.,ASSPQGPRDTEAF
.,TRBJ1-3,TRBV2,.,ASSEIGGTGNTIY
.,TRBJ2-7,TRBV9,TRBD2,ASSVGEGRSYEQY
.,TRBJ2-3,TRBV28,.,ASSLWADTQY
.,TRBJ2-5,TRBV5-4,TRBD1,ASSRTGDETQY
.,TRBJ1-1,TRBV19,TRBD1,ASSLIWTGKGDTEAF
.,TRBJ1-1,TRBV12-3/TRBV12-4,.,ASSRQAEAF
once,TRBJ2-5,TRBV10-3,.,AISESRMTGEETQY